This passage covers 8 T cell receptor beta chains from one sample sequenced in a study of blood T cell repertoires in COVID-19. TCRdb keeps only in-frame clones here, not all; method: immunoSEQ multiplex PCR. The sample shows around 140,000 clones, 84% of them seen only once. The sequenced sample consisted of peripheral blood. All receptors derive from a woman of 80 years or more with acute or convalescent COVID-19.

This sequence joins TRBV20-1 and TRBJ2-7; 8 bases match TRBD2. CDR3 length: 15 residues. Germline-derived CDR1 and CDR2 are DFQATT and SNEGSKA (reference sequence). The V segment lost 3 bases and the J segment 5 bases; nucleotides outside the gene matches: 12. The CDR3 spells CSASWSAGVIDEQYF. DNA for the CDR3: TGCAGTGCTAGTTGGTCAGCGGGAGTCATCGACGAGCAGTACTTC.

The chain uses TRBV10-2 and TRBJ2-1, with 7 bases lining up with TRBD2. The germline V gene encodes CDR1 WSHSY and CDR2 SAAADI. The CDR3 runs 15 residues. The V segment lost 6 bases and the J segment 5 bases; nucleotides outside the gene matches: 10. The CDR3 reads CASSWGGKGDNEQFF. In DNA, the CDR3 is TGCGCCAGCAGCTGGGGGGGGAAAGGGGACAATGAGCAGTTCTTC.

CDR3 in amino acids: CASSGQGNQPQHF. In DNA, the CDR3 is TGTGCCAGCAGCGGACAGGGGAATCAGCCCCAGCATTTT. This rearrangement joins TRBV7-2 to TRBJ1-5, with 9 positions matching TRBD1. Looked up from germline, CDR1 is SGHTA and CDR2 is FQGNSA. The CDR3 runs to 13 residues. J lost 4 bases, V lost 5 bases, and 0 bases had no gene match.

The chain carries TRBV7-9 and TRBJ2-7, with a possible D match to TRBD2 (5 bases). Trimming stripped 8 bases from V and 5 bases from J, with 10 bases between. In germline, CDR1 is SEHNR, CDR2 FQNEAQ (reference sequence). The CDR3 runs 11 residues. In nucleotides, the CDR3 is TGTGCCAGCGGGAGTCTGAACGAGCAGTACTTC. It is translated as CASGSLNEQYF.

This sequence joins TRBV30 and TRBJ2-1; 13 bases align to TRBD2. Germline V lookup: CDR1 GTSNPN, CDR2 SVGIG (reference sequence). This CDR3 region has 16 residues. V lost 2 bases to trimming and J lost 8 bases; unmatched junction nucleotides: 9. The CDR3 protein is CAWSLGLGLAGDEQFF. DNA of the CDR3: TGTGCCTGGAGTCTCGGCTTAGGACTAGCGGGAGATGAGCAGTTCTTC.

The chain uses TRBV5-1 and TRBJ2-1, with 7 bases aligning to TRBD1. The CDR3 length is 18 residues. V shed 4 bases and J 2 bases; nucleotides not matched to a gene: 15. Germline V lookup: CDR1 SGHRS, CDR2 YFSETQ. The CDR3 DNA follows: TGCGCCAGCAGCGTACGGAATACAGGGGTTCTAGCCTACAATGAGCAGTTCTTC. This gives the protein CASSVRNTGVLAYNEQFF.

V and J are TRBV7-8 and TRBJ1-5; 11 positions match TRBD1. J gave up 4 bases and V 6 bases, and 5 bases lay outside the gene matches. This CDR3 spans 15 amino acids. Per germline, CDR1 SGHVS and CDR2 FQNEAQ. CDR3 in DNA: TGTGCCAGCAGACGGGACAGGGGGGGGAATCAGCCCCAGCATTTT. Translation gives CASRRDRGGNQPQHF.

The CDR3 sequence is CASSPYRPGQGMNTEAFF. The CDR3 nucleotides read TGTGCCAGCTCACCTTATCGGCCGGGACAGGGAATGAACACTGAAGCTTTCTTT. This rearrangement joins TRBV18 to TRBJ1-1, with 9 bases lining up with TRBD1. Germline values: CDR1 KGHSH, CDR2 LQKENI. After removal of 3 bases from V and 0 bases from J, the junction contained 11 bases not matched to a gene. The CDR3 covers 18 residues.